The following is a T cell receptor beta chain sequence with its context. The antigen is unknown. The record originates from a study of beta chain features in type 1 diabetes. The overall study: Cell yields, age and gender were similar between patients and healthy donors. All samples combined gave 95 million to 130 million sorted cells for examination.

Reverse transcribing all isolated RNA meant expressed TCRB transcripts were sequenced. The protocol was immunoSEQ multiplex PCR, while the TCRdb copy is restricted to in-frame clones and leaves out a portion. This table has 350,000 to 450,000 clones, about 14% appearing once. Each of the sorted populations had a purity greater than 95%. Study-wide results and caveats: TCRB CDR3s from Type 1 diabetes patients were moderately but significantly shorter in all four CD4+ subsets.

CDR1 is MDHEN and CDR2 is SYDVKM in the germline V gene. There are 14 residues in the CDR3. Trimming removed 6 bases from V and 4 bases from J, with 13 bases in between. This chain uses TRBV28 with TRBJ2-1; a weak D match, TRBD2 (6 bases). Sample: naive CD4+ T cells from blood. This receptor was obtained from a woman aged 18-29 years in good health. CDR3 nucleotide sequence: TGTGCCAGCAGGCAAGGGACTGCATACAATGAGCAGTTCTTC. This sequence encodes CASRQGTAYNEQFF.